The source of this T cell receptor beta chain is a study of T cells after yellow fever vaccination. On the study more broadly: The authors prepared low-cell-number fractions using SMART-Seq v4 Ultra Low Input.

Each CDR3 protein is one row after TCRdb ran MiXCR on the 5' RACE reads. The table has 450,000 to 600,000 distinct CDR3 sequences, 17% seen once. Study-wide results and limits: Primary-vaccination clones mostly resurfaced post-booster (around 96% CD4, 75% to 90% CD8). There was a possibility that FACS-sorted repertoires contained abundant clonotypes contaminating from the bulk population.

This clonotype was observed a few times. The antigen is not known. CDR1 KGHSH and CDR2 LQKENI come from the germline V gene. CDR3 length: 15 residues. The V end lost 4 bases, the J end lost 8 bases, and 18 bases lay between the germline ends. This TCR derives from a man aged 18 to 29 who received the YFV17D yellow fever vaccine. The chain uses TRBV18 and TRBJ1-5; D ambiguous. This material consisted of PBMCs, taken roughly 5 days after the first yellow fever vaccination. The CDR3 is CASSLFAPPGEPQHF. The CDR3 DNA follows: TGTGCCAGCTCACTTTTCGCTCCCCCCGGGGAGCCCCAGCATTTT. Together with reference TRBV18 and TRBJ1-5, the CDR3 gives the full variable domain: NAGVMQNPRHLVRRRGQEARLRCSPMKGHSHVYWYRQLPEEGLKFMVYLQKENIIDESGMPKERFSAEFPKEGPSILRIQQVVRGDSAAYFCASSLFAPPGEPQHFGDGTRLSIL.